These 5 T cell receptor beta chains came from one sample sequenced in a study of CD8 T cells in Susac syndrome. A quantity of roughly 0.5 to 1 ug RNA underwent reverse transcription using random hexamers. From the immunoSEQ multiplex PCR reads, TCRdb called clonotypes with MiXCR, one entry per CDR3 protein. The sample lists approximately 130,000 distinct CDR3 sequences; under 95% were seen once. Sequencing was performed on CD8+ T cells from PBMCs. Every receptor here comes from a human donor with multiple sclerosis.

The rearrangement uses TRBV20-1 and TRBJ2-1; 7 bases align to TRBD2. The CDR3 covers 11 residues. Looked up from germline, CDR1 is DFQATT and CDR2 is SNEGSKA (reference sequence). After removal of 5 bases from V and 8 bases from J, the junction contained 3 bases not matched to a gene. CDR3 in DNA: TGCAGTGCTCGAACTAGCGATGAGCAGTTCTTC. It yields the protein CSARTSDEQFF.

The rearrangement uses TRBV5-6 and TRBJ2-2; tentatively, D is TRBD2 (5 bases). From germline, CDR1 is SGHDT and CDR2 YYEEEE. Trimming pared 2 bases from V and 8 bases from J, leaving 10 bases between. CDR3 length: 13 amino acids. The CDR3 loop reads CASSFSRGGELFF. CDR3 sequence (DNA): TGTGCCAGCAGCTTTTCCCGGGGAGGGGAGCTGTTTTTT.

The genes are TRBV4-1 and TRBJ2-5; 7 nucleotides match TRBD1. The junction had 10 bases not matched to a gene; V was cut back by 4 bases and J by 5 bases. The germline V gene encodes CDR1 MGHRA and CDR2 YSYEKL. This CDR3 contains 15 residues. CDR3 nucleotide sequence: TGCGCCAGCAGCCGATGGGACAGTTGGAGCGAGACCCAGTACTTC. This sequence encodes CASSRWDSWSETQYF.

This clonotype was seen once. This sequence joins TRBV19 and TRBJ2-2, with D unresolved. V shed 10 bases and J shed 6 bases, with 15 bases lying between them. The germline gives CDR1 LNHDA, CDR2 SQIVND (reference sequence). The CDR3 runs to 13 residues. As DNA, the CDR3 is TGTGCCATTTCCTTAACGAGCTCCGGGGAGCTGTTTTTT. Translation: CAISLTSSGELFF.

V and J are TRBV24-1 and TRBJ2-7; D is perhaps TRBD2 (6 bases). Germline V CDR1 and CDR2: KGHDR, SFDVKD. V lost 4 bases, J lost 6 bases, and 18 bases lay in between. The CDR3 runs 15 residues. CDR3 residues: CATSDTGLLGGEQYF. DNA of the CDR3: TGTGCCACCAGTGACACTGGACTCCTCGGGGGCGAGCAGTACTTC.